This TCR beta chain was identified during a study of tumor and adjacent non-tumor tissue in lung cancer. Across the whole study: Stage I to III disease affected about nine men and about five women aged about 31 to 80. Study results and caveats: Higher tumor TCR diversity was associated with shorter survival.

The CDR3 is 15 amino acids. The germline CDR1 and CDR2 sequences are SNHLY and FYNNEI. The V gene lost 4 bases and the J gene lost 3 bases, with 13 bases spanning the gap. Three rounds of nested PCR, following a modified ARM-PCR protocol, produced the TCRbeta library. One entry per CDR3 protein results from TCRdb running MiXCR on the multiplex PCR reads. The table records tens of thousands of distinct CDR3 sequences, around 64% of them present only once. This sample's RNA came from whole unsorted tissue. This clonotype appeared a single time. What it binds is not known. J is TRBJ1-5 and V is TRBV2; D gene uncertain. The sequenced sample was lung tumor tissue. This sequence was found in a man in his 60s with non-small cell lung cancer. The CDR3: CASSASPDHNQPQHF. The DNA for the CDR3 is TGTGCCAGCAGTGCCTCGCCAGACCACAATCAGCCCCAGCATTTT.